This entry describes one TCR beta chain. The target antigen is unknown. This entry comes from a study of response to subunit inactivated influenza vaccine. Study outcomes and limitations: The authors proposed limited new T cell recruitment per seasonal influenza vaccination.

TCRdb re-analysed the RT-PCR reads in MiXCR, keeping a single row per CDR3 protein. Counted here are around 750,000 distinct CDR3 sequences, around 21% occurring once; the ten biggest clones make up roughly 10%. Germline assignment: CDR1 SGHTA and CDR2 FQGNSA. The CDR3 spans 14 residues. Trimming took 5 bases from V and 5 from J, leaving 16 bases between them. The rearrangement joins TRBV7-2 to TRBJ2-7, with a weak D call TRBD2 (5 bases). Sequencing was performed on PBMCs from blood, taken roughly 5 days after vaccination. This TCR came from a man aged 45-65 years who received an inactivated influenza vaccine. CDR3 sequence: CASSPRPDYHEQYF. The CDR3 bases are TGTGCCAGCAGCCCCCGACCAGACTATCACGAGCAGTACTTC. The complete variable domain, with remaining parts taken from reference TRBV7-2 and TRBJ2-7, reads GAGVSQSPSNKVTEKGKDVELRCDPISGHTALYWYRQSLGQGLEFLIYFQGNSAPDKSGLPSDRFSAERTGGSVSTLTIQRTQQEDSAVYLCASSPRPDYHEQYFGPGTRLTVT.